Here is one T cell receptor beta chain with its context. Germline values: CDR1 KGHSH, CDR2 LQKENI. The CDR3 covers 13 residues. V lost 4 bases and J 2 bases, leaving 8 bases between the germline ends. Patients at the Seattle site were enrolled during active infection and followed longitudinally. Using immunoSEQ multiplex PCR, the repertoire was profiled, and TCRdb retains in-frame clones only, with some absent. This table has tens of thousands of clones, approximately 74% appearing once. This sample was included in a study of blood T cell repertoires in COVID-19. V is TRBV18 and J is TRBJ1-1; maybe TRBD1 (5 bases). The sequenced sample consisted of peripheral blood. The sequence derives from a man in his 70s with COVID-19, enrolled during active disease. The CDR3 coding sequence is TGTGCCAGCTCACGGGGCCCAAACACTGAAGCTTTCTTT. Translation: CASSRGPNTEAFF.